This T cell receptor beta chain stems from a study of shared clonotypes between healthy human individuals. Study-wide results and limits: There were few donors, and this limited the genetic and exposure-history diversity represented.

Using immunoSEQ multiplex PCR, the repertoire was profiled, and TCRdb retains in-frame clones only, with some absent. The sample consists of a few million clones, under 95% of them appearing once. On this clone itself: Its antigen is unknown.

The CDR3 contains 15 residues. The ends lost 6 bases at V and 1 base at J; junction bases unmatched: 8. Germline loops: CDR1 SGHRS, CDR2 YFSETQ. The donor cohort consisted entirely of Caucasian adults residing in Nashville, Tennessee. Specimen: naive CD4+ T cells from PBMCs. Noted subset: CD45RA+ positively selected. The V call is TRBV5-1, the J call TRBJ2-5, with TRBD2 identical over 8 bases. The sequence was obtained from a man younger than 35 in good health. Some clones in this sample may be carry-over from other donors' samples. CDR3 loop: CASTRRSGGQETQYF. The CDR3 nucleotides read TGCGCCAGCACCCGGCGGAGCGGGGGCCAAGAGACCCAGTACTTC. Combining the CDR3 with reference TRBV5-1 and TRBJ2-5 gives the whole variable domain KAGVTQTPRYLIKTRGQQVTLSCSPISGHRSVSWYQQTPGQGLQFLFEYFSETQRNKGNFPGRFSGRQFSNSRSEMNVSTLELGDSALYLCASTRRSGGQETQYFGPGTRLLVL.